These 26 T cell receptor beta chains share one sample of origin, sequenced in a study of T cell clonality in common variable immunodeficiency. Method: immunoSEQ multiplex PCR; TCRdb's copy keeps in-frame clones and lacks some. This sample carries 35,000 to 55,000 clones, none of them present only once. Sequencing input: peripheral blood mononuclear cells. These receptors originate from a person aged 18 to 70 in good health.

This clone was seen many times. CDR3 residues: CSARASGGRETQYF. The part of the CDR3 DNA that was read is TGCAGTGCTAGAGCTAGCGGGGGGCGTGAGACC. The V and J genes are TRBV20-1 and TRBJ2-5, with 11 bases lining up with TRBD2. The read halts 3 residues ahead of the CDR3 end, with the missing end drawn from the germline J gene. With V trimmed by 1 base and J by 5 bases, 3 bases remained unmatched. This CDR3 comprises 14 residues. Germline loops: CDR1 DFQATT, CDR2 SNEGSKA (reference sequence).

Many counts were recorded for this clone. The read finishes 3 residues shy of the CDR3 end, and the germline J gene is used to complete it. The chain employs TRBV29-1 and TRBJ2-2, with D hard to call. V was cut by 5 bases and J by 7 bases, with 14 bases left in between. The CDR3 is 13 residues long. The germline CDR1 and CDR2 sequences are SQVTM and ANQGSEA. CDR3 DNA (partial): TGCAGCGTTTTACTAAGTGCTGGCGGGGAG. It yields the protein CSVLLSAGGE. The CDR3 in its entirety is CSVLLSAGGELFF.

This clone has ten or more counts. The CDR3 end falls 3 residues outside the read, so it is completed with the germline J gene. This chain joins TRBV10-3 and TRBJ1-1, with 11 positions matching TRBD1. The CDR3 contains 14 residues. Germline V gene sequence: CDR1 ENHRY, CDR2 SYGVKD. V dropped 5 bases and J dropped 4; count of bases not matched to a gene: 3. CDR3 DNA (partial): TGTGCCATCAGTACCGGGACAGGGGGCACTGAA. Residues: CAISTGTGGTE. The full CDR3 sequence reads CAISTGTGGTEAFF.

This clone was recorded at least ten times. Coverage ceases 3 residues before the CDR3 finishes, and the germline J gene fills in the end. The chain recombines TRBV30 with TRBJ2-5; weak D call: TRBD1 (6 bases). This CDR3 is built from 13 residues. Between the trimmed V and J ends, which lost 0 bases and 4 bases, there was a span of 9 bases. Germline CDR1 GTSNPN, CDR2 SVGIG (reference sequence). The CDR3 DNA, read in part, is TGTGCCTGGAGTGTGAGAGGGGGAGAGACC. Protein sequence: CAWSVRGGET. From start to end, the CDR3 is CAWSVRGGETQYF.

This clone was seen many times. From the germline J gene comes the end of the CDR3, since the read stops 3 residues before it. The J gene is TRBJ2-3, the V gene TRBV5-1, with TRBD2 matching 12 bases. In germline, CDR1 is SGHRS, CDR2 YFSETQ. This CDR3 is built from 16 residues. The J segment lost 3 bases and the V segment lost 4 bases, leaving 6 bases of the junction unmatched. Partial CDR3 DNA: TGCGCCAGCAGCCCGCCGACTAGCGGGAGAACAGATACG. It specifies CASSPPTSGRTDT. The whole CDR3 reads CASSPPTSGRTDTQYF.

This clone was counted at least ten times. The read falls 3 residues short of the CDR3 end, and the missing part is taken from the germline J gene. This chain links TRBV29-1 with TRBJ2-2; D is possibly TRBD1 or TRBD2 (6 bases each). The CDR3 is made up of 12 amino acids. V was shortened by 6 bases and J by 7 bases, with 12 bases between the two germline ends. The germline V gene has CDR1 SQVTM and CDR2 ANQGSEA. CDR3 DNA, as far as it was read: TGCAGCGTACAGGGAGGAATCGGGGAG. Translation: CSVQGGIGE. The CDR3, in full, reads CSVQGGIGELFF.

This clone came up a few times. The read gets to within 3 residues of the CDR3 end, and the germline J gene fills in the rest. The chain joins TRBV7-6 to TRBJ1-2; D is unresolved. Looked up from germline, CDR1 is SGHVS and CDR2 is FNYEAQ. CDR3 length equals 17 residues. The covered CDR3 bases are TGTGCCAGCAGCCCAAGGGCCCCCGGCGGGAGTTACAATGAC. This codes for CASSPRAPGGSYND. The entire CDR3 protein reads CASSPRAPGGSYNDYTF. Variable domain in full (rest from reference TRBV7-6 and TRBJ1-2): GAGVSQSPRYKVTKRGQDVALRCDPISGHVSLYWYRQALGQGPEFLTYFNYEAQQDKSGLPNDRFSAERPEGSISTLTIQRTEQRDSAMYRCASSPRAPGGSYNDYTFGSGTRLTVV.

In its sample, this clone was seen many times. The read ends 3 residues shy of where the CDR3 ends; the end is completed using the germline J gene. This chain links TRBV7-2 with TRBJ2-3; TRBD2 matches 11 bases. Germline V lookup: CDR1 SGHTA, CDR2 FQGNSA. The CDR3 contains 14 residues. The V segment lost 4 bases and the J segment 4 bases; nucleotides outside the gene matches: 1. The part of the CDR3 DNA that was read is TGTGCCAGCAGCTCGGGACTAGCGGCAGATACG. This encodes CASSSGLAADT. The CDR3, in full, reads CASSSGLAADTQYF.

This clone has a count of ten or more. With the read ending 3 residues before the CDR3 end, the germline J gene is used to fill in that end. The chain has TRBV7-3 and TRBJ2-1, with 8 bases lining up with TRBD2. Losses at the gene ends were 0 bases for V and 9 bases for J; bases not matched to a gene: 4. CDR1 is SGHTA, CDR2 FQGTGA, per germline. This CDR3 has 14 amino acids. Incomplete CDR3 DNA: TGTGCCAGCAGCTTAACCGGGGGGGAGGGTGAG. Translated, it gives CASSLTGGEGE. The entire CDR3 protein reads CASSLTGGEGEQFF.

This clone came up many times. The CDR3 end is not reached by the read, which stops 3 residues before it; the germline J gene fills it in. The chain couples TRBV19 to TRBJ1-2, with 8 bases matching TRBD1. CDR3 size: 16 residues. V was clipped by 3 bases and J by 4 bases; unmatched bases: 10. CDR1 and CDR2 from the germline V gene are LNHDA and SQIVND (reference sequence). The sequenced part of the CDR3 DNA is TGTGCCAGTAGTATTGGACAGGGACTCAGTCCCTATGGC. Protein product: CASSIGQGLSPYG. The CDR3 as a whole reads CASSIGQGLSPYGYTF.

This clone appeared many times. The read ends 3 residues early relative to the CDR3; the germline J gene fills the gap. The rearrangement links TRBV5-1 to TRBJ2-1, with unresolved D. V was shortened by 2 bases and J by 8 bases, with 5 bases between the two germline ends. This CDR3 contains 11 residues. CDR1 is SGHRS, CDR2 YFSETQ, per germline. CDR3 bases read: TGCGCCAGCAGCTTCCGGGATGAG. It translates to CASSFRDE. The complete CDR3 sequence is CASSFRDEQFF. Filled out from reference TRBV5-1 and TRBJ2-1, the complete variable domain reads KAGVTQTPRYLIKTRGQQVTLSCSPISGHRSVSWYQQTPGQGLQFLFEYFSETQRNKGNFPGRFSGRQFSNSRSEMNVSTLELGDSALYLCASSFRDEQFFGPGTRLTVL.

In its sample, this clone was seen many times. The CDR3 end lies 3 residues beyond the end of the read and is filled in from the germline J gene. This chain uses TRBV20-1 with TRBJ2-7; 12 bases map to TRBD2. The CDR3 runs 13 residues. V gave up 6 bases and J gave up 3 bases; unmatched junction bases: 3. Germline CDR1 and CDR2: DFQATT and SNEGSKA (reference sequence). The sequenced part of the CDR3 DNA is TGCAGTGCCACTAGCGGGGGGAACTACGAG. This gives the protein CSATSGGNYE. The full CDR3 is CSATSGGNYEQYF.

This clone showed up many times. Sequencing ends 3 residues short of the CDR3 end; the germline J gene provides the rest. The chain employs TRBV19 and TRBJ2-7; unclear D gene. Trimming left V 6 bases short and J 0 bases short, with 9 bases between. The CDR3 sequence is 13 residues long. Per the germline V gene, CDR1 is LNHDA and CDR2 is SQIVND (reference sequence). Partial CDR3 DNA: TGTGCCAGTAGCCGCGGTCCCTCCTACGAG. It codes for CASSRGPSYE. The entire CDR3 protein is CASSRGPSYEQYF.

This clone has a count of ten or more. With the read ending 3 residues before the CDR3 end, the germline J gene is used to fill in that end. The chain joins TRBV10-1 to TRBJ1-1, with no clear D. The CDR3 extends over 12 amino acids. CDR1 and CDR2 (germline): WNHNN, SYGVQD (reference sequence). CDR3 loop: CASSVEGSGAFF. CDR3 DNA (partial): TGCGCCAGCAGTGTTGAGGGATCGGGG.

This clone was found many times. The DNA ends 3 residues before the CDR3 does, and the rest of the CDR3 is filled in from the germline J gene. V is TRBV4-1 and J is TRBJ2-1; 8 bases align to TRBD1. After removal of 0 bases from V and 9 bases from J, the junction contained 7 bases not matched to a gene. Per the germline V gene, CDR1 is MGHRA and CDR2 is YSYEKL. This CDR3 spans 15 amino acids. The CDR3 DNA, read in part, is TGCGCCAGCAGCCAAGATCCCCAGGGGGCGAGTGAG. Translation gives CASSQDPQGASE. The entire CDR3 is CASSQDPQGASEQFF.

This clone was recorded many times. Read sequence stops 3 residues before the CDR3 end, and the germline J gene provides the missing end. The V call is TRBV7-9, the J call TRBJ1-6, with 7 bases lining up with TRBD1. Unmatched junction bases numbered 6, after V lost 4 bases and J lost 6 bases. The CDR3 has 15 amino acids. CDR1 is SEHNR and CDR2 is FQNEAQ in the germline V gene (reference sequence). The CDR3 bases that were read are TGTGCCAGCAGCTCCCGGGACAGCGTTAATTCACCC. This codes for CASSSRDSVNSP. In full, the CDR3 is CASSSRDSVNSPLHF.

This clone was seen ten or more times. The CDR3 sequence is CASSLLAGGTQYF. CDR3 bases read: TGTGCCAGCAGCTTACTAGCGGGGGGGACC. This chain joins TRBV3-1 (or the pseudogene TRBV3-2) and TRBJ2-5, with 12 bases fitting TRBD2. The CDR3 is cut off 3 residues early in the read; its end comes from the germline J gene. The CDR3 runs 13 residues. The germline V gene encodes CDR1 LGHDT and CDR2 YNNKEL (reference sequence). The junction had 2 bases not matched to a gene; V was cut back by 5 bases and J by 7 bases.

This clone was seen ten or more times. The DNA ends 3 residues before the CDR3 does, and the rest of the CDR3 is filled in from the germline J gene. V gene TRBV14 combines with J gene TRBJ2-7; D remains unclear. The CDR3 length is 13 residues. CDR1 is SGHDN, CDR2 FVKESK, per germline. V lost 1 base and J lost 6, with 10 bases in between. CDR3 amino acids: CASSQVQGPEQYF. The part of the CDR3 DNA that was read is TGTGCCAGCAGCCAAGTTCAAGGTCCCGAG.

This clone came up many times. Read sequence stops 3 residues before the CDR3 end, and the germline J gene provides the missing end. The chain combines TRBV7-2 with TRBJ2-7, with D possibly being TRBD2 (6 bases). Germline loops: CDR1 SGHTA, CDR2 FQGNSA. Trimming removed 4 bases from V and 2 bases from J, with 15 bases in between. The CDR3 sequence is 15 residues long. CDR3 bases read: TGTGCCAGCAGCTACCTGACTAGGGGAACCTACGAG. This sequence encodes CASSYLTRGTYE. The whole CDR3 is CASSYLTRGTYEQYF.

This clone was picked up many times. The read falls 3 residues short of the CDR3 end, and the missing part is taken from the germline J gene. The genes are TRBV13 and TRBJ1-2; TRBD1 is a possible D gene (6 bases). The length of the CDR3 is 16 residues. V was pared by 4 bases and J by 1 base, with 16 bases between. Germline lookup yields CDR1 PRHDT and CDR2 FYEKMQ (reference sequence). Partial CDR3 DNA: TGTGCCAGCAGCTCAGGATACAGGGAGTATAACTATGGC. Amino acid sequence: CASSSGYREYNYG. The whole CDR3 protein is CASSSGYREYNYGYTF.

There are many counts of this clone. Read data end 3 residues before the CDR3 end; the end is taken from the germline J gene. The V and J genes are TRBV6-1 and TRBJ2-6; TRBD2 aligns across 9 bases. Germline CDR1 MNHNS, CDR2 SASEGT. V lost 2 bases and J lost 1; bases outside the gene matches: 3. The CDR3 runs to 17 residues. The sequenced part of the CDR3 DNA is TGTGCCAGCAGTGAAATAGCGGGAGAGTCTGGGGCCAACGTC. Translation: CASSEIAGESGANV. The CDR3 as a whole reads CASSEIAGESGANVLTF.

Ten or more counts support this clone. The read stops 3 residues short of the end of the CDR3; the missing end is completed from the germline J gene. The genes are TRBV6-2 or TRBV6-3 and TRBJ2-5, with D possibly being TRBD1 (6 bases). Trimming left V 4 bases short and J 1 base short, with 10 bases between. This CDR3 contains 14 residues. The V gene's germline CDR1 is MNHEY and CDR2 SVGEGT. The covered CDR3 bases are TGTGCCAGCAGTTCAGGGGATGCCCAAGAGACC. This sequence encodes CASSSGDAQET. The CDR3 in full is CASSSGDAQETQYF.

This clone was counted at least ten times. The CDR3 goes on 3 residues after the read ends, and that part is filled in from the germline J gene. The chain carries TRBV20-1 and TRBJ1-6; D gene ambiguous. V was clipped by 2 bases and J by 8 bases, with 16 bases between them. The CDR3 sequence is 15 residues long. Germline CDR1 is DFQATT and CDR2 is SNEGSKA (reference sequence). The chain's CDR3 is CSARSGPFGDSPLHF. The CDR3 DNA, read in part, is TGCAGTGCTAGATCGGGTCCCTTTGGAGATTCACCC.

This clone came up many times. Read coverage stops 3 residues before the CDR3 terminus; the germline J gene supplies the remainder. The chain joins TRBV7-9 to TRBJ2-1, with 8 bases lining up with TRBD1. Trimming at V came to 3 bases and at J to 6 bases, leaving 4 bases not matched to a gene. Germline V CDR1 and CDR2: SEHNR, FQNEAQ (reference sequence). CDR3 length: 14 amino acids. The part of the CDR3 DNA that was read is TGTGCCAGCAGCTTCGGCCAGGGGGCCAATGAG. Translating it yields CASSFGQGANE. The CDR3 in full is CASSFGQGANEQFF.

This clone showed up many times. Sequencing ends 3 residues short of the CDR3 end; the germline J gene provides the rest. The chain links TRBV20-1 to TRBJ1-2; 9 nucleotides align to TRBD1. V gave up 4 bases and J gave up 5 bases; unmatched junction bases: 14. Germline lookup yields CDR1 DFQATT and CDR2 SNEGSKA (reference sequence). The CDR3 spans 16 residues. The covered CDR3 bases are TGCAGTGCTACTCAGCTACAGGGGGCGCTAGGTTATGGC. Protein: CSATQLQGALGYG. The whole CDR3 region reads CSATQLQGALGYGYTF.

In this sample, this clone turned up many times. The read terminates 3 residues before the CDR3 end, so the remaining end is supplied by the germline J gene. V usage is TRBV10-3 and J usage is TRBJ1-2; D may be TRBD1 (5 bases). The CDR3 spans 15 residues. Germline values: CDR1 ENHRY, CDR2 SYGVKD. V lost 4 bases and J 4 bases, leaving 16 bases between the germline ends. Here the CDR3 reads CAISAIQELGYGYTF. The covered CDR3 bases are TGTGCCATCAGTGCGATACAGGAGCTAGGCTATGGC.